The 24 T cell receptor beta chains in this list originate from one sample, sequenced in a study of vaccination effects on CD4 cells after COVID-19. Assay used: immunoSEQ multiplex PCR; TCRdb lists only in-frame clones, some missing. Here the sample spans some 25,000 clones, around 69% being singletons. Viral peptide pool expansion of antigen-specific CD4+ T cells preceded sequencing in the ViraFEST assay. Investigators separated out CD4+ T cells once more than nine days of culture had passed. This individual tested PCR-positive for SARS-CoV-2 infection between March and December 2020. Which antigens these TCRs recognize remains unknown. Sequences were derived from CD4+ T cells from PBMCs cultured with SARS-CoV-2 spike peptides, sampled before COVID-19 vaccination. The receptors originated from a human donor who had a prior SARS-CoV-2 infection.

The chain carries TRBV12-5 and TRBJ1-1, with TRBD1 identical over 7 bases. The CDR3 loop spans 15 amino acids. Germline-derived CDR1 and CDR2 are LGHNT and FRNRAP. V lost 1 base, J lost 2 bases, and 4 bases stayed unmatched. The CDR3 nucleotides read TGTGCTAGTGGTTTGGGACAGGGAGATAACACTGAAGCTTTCTTT. Translation gives CASGLGQGDNTEAFF.

The V call is TRBV19, the J call TRBJ2-7; maybe TRBD2 (5 bases). The V gene lost 4 bases and the J gene lost 2 bases, with 9 bases spanning the gap. The CDR3 has 13 amino acids. CDR1 is LNHDA, CDR2 SQIVND, per germline (reference sequence). The CDR3 region has the DNA TGTGCCAGTAGTACCCCCGGGGCCTACGAGCAGTACTTC. Translating gives CASSTPGAYEQYF.

The genes are TRBV1 and TRBJ2-5; the table's D gene call, TRBD2, was not cross checked with the DNA. TRBV1 represents a pseudogene. This CDR3 contains 17 residues. The CDR3 spells CTSSQCRGGADVTTQYF. As DNA, the CDR3 is TGCACCAGCAGCCAATGCCGCGGGGGAGCTGACGTGACGACCCAGTACTTC.

The gene calls are TRBV20-1 and TRBJ2-7; 11 nucleotides align to TRBD2. The ends lost 3 bases at V and 5 bases at J; junction bases unmatched: 6. The CDR3 has 14 residues. Germline CDR1 and CDR2: DFQATT and SNEGSKA (reference sequence). The CDR3 loop reads CSASIAGGPDEQYF. The DNA for the CDR3 is TGCAGTGCTAGTATAGCGGGAGGGCCCGACGAGCAGTACTTC.

The genes are TRBV4-1 and TRBJ1-3, with D perhaps matching TRBD1 (5 bases). CDR1 and CDR2 from the germline V gene are MGHRA and YSYEKL. This CDR3 has 15 residues. Trimming took off 2 bases at V and 4 bases at J, with 12 bases between the two ends. DNA for the CDR3: TGCGCCAGCAGCCAACCACGGACAAAAGGAAACACCATATATTTT. It translates to CASSQPRTKGNTIYF.

This clone occurred once. V and J are TRBV7-9 and TRBJ2-1; D uncertain. Trimming shortened V by 1 base and J by 5 bases, and 3 bases separated the two germline ends. Germline loops: CDR1 SEHNR, CDR2 FQNEAQ (reference sequence). The CDR3 consists of 12 residues. Written as DNA, the CDR3 is TGTGCCAGCAGCTTAGTAAACAATGAGCAGTTCTTC. Its translation: CASSLVNNEQFF. Full variable domain (outside the CDR3, taken from reference TRBV7-9 and TRBJ2-1): DTGVSQNPRHKITKRGQNVTFRCDPISEHNRLYWYRQTLGQGPEFLTYFQNEAQLEKSRLLSDRFSAERPKGSFSTLEIQRTEQGDSAMYLCASSLVNNEQFFGPGTRLTVL.

The chain uses TRBV5-1 and TRBJ1-1; TRBD1 is a possible D gene (5 bases). V lost 3 bases to trimming and J lost 1 base, with 19 bases between them. Per the germline V gene, CDR1 is SGHRS and CDR2 is YFSETQ. The CDR3 covers 17 residues. CDR3 sequence reads: CASSSTPIQATNTEAFF. CDR3 sequence (DNA): TGCGCCAGCAGCTCGACCCCTATACAGGCCACGAACACTGAAGCTTTCTTT.

The rearrangement links TRBV11-3 to TRBJ2-5, with 7 bases fitting TRBD2. Per the germline V gene, CDR1 is SGHNT and CDR2 is YENEEA. The CDR3 length is 18 residues. Germline trimming cut 1 base from V and 0 bases from J; bases unmatched to any gene: 11. CDR3 DNA sequence: TGTGCCAGCAGCTTAGTCCCTGGTTGGGAGGGGTACCAAGAGACCCAGTACTTC. Translated, it gives CASSLVPGWEGYQETQYF.

This chain links TRBV11-3 with TRBJ2-3, with a possible D match to TRBD1 (6 bases). CDR1 is SGHNT and CDR2 is YENEEA in the germline V gene. Trimming removed 5 bases from V and 2 bases from J, with 14 bases in between. The CDR3 has 15 amino acids. The CDR3 region is CASSQQGGYTDTQYF. CDR3 sequence (DNA): TGTGCCAGCAGCCAACAAGGGGGTTACACAGATACGCAGTATTTT.

In DNA form, the CDR3 reads TGTGCCAGCGGCGGCCCCGCGAGTCGGGAGACCCAGTACTTC. Amino acids: CASGGPASRETQYF. The V gene is TRBV18, the J gene TRBJ2-5; the D is unclear. The CDR3 is 14 residues long. CDR1 and CDR2 (germline): KGHSH, LQKENI. The V gene lost 8 bases and the J gene lost 5 bases, with 18 bases spanning the gap.

A few counts support this clone. This chain joins TRBV7-3 and TRBJ2-1; no firm D call. Germline-derived CDR1 and CDR2 are SGHTA and FQGTGA. V was pared by 1 base and J by 3 bases, with 16 bases between. This CDR3 contains 17 residues. The CDR3, as DNA: TGTGCCAGCAGCTTAAAGTCTTGGGTTGAGCGCTACAATGAGCAGTTCTTC. Protein: CASSLKSWVERYNEQFF. Supplemented by reference TRBV7-3 and TRBJ2-1, the full variable domain reads GAGVSQTPSNKVTEKGKYVELRCDPISGHTALYWYRQSLGQGPEFLIYFQGTGAADDSGLPNDRFFAVRPEGSVSTLKIQRTERGDSAVYLCASSLKSWVERYNEQFFGPGTRLTVL.

The chain is built from TRBV7-8 and TRBJ1-4, with TRBD1 as a possible D gene (5 bases). The CDR3 is 15 residues long. In germline, CDR1 is SGHVS, CDR2 FQNEAQ. V was trimmed by 5 bases and J by 4 bases, leaving 14 bases between them. CDR3 DNA sequence: TGTGCCAGCAGCCTCATGGGGGGGGATAATGAAAAACTGTTTTTT. As protein: CASSLMGGDNEKLFF.

The J gene is TRBJ2-7, the V gene TRBV6-5; possible D gene TRBD2, 5 bases. The V end was cut by 5 bases, the J end by 4 bases, with 18 bases between. Germline V gene data show CDR1 as MNHEY and CDR2 as SVGAGI. The CDR3 contains 15 residues. This CDR3 is CASSRGPVGPYEQYF. CDR3 sequence (DNA): TGTGCCAGCAGTCGAGGGCCGGTGGGTCCTTACGAGCAGTACTTC.

The chain links TRBV6-5 to TRBJ1-1; D may be TRBD1 (6 bases). Germline V gene lookup returns CDR1 MNHEY and CDR2 SVGAGI. The CDR3 is 15 amino acids. Trimming took off 0 bases at V and 1 base at J, with 9 bases between the two ends. The CDR3 coding sequence is TGTGCCAGCAGTTACTCAACGGGACAGAACACTGAAGCTTTCTTT. Encoded protein: CASSYSTGQNTEAFF.

The rearrangement links TRBV11-2 to TRBJ1-1; D is ambiguous. There are 13 residues in the CDR3. Trimming took off 2 bases at V and 1 base at J, with 5 bases between the two ends. The germline gives CDR1 SGHAT, CDR2 FQNNGV. The CDR3 is CASSLYTNTEAFF. In DNA form, the CDR3 reads TGTGCCAGCAGCTTATATACGAACACTGAAGCTTTCTTT.

The rearrangement links TRBV24-1 to TRBJ2-7; D unclear. From germline, CDR1 is KGHDR and CDR2 SFDVKD. The CDR3 totals 13 residues. Trimming took 2 bases from V and 10 from J, leaving 14 bases between them. The CDR3 DNA is TGTGCCACCAGTGATTACCCCGGTGGGTCTCAGTACTTC. Residues: CATSDYPGGSQYF.

The gene calls are TRBV11-3 and TRBJ2-4; 7 bases fit TRBD2. CDR1 and CDR2 from the germline V gene are SGHNT and YENEEA. The CDR3 contains 13 residues. The ends lost 0 bases at V and 9 bases at J; junction bases unmatched: 2. This CDR3 reads CASSLEGTTIQYF. For the CDR3, the DNA is TGTGCCAGCAGCTTAGAGGGGACTACCATTCAGTACTTC. The full variable domain, its missing parts supplied by reference TRBV11-3 and TRBJ2-4, is EAGVVQSPRYKIIEKKQPVAFWCNPISGHNTLYWYLQNLGQGPELLIRYENEEAVDDSQLPKDRFSAERLKGVDSTLKIQPAELGDSAVYLCASSLEGTTIQYFGAGTRLSVL.

This clone was recorded only once. V usage is TRBV5-1 and J usage is TRBJ1-4, with D uncertain. This CDR3 has 15 residues. Trimming left V 0 bases short and J 8 bases short, with 14 bases between. Germline-derived CDR1 and CDR2 are SGHRS and YFSETQ. CDR3 sequence: CASSLVGSWEEKLFF. DNA of the CDR3: TGCGCCAGCAGCTTGGTGGGCAGCTGGGAAGAAAAACTGTTTTTT.

CDR3 sequence reads: CASSPRQRQGVADTQYF. The CDR3 nucleotides are TGTGCCAGCAGTCCTAGGCAACGACAGGGGGTGGCAGATACGCAGTATTTT. The V and J genes are TRBV27 and TRBJ2-3; 9 nucleotides line up with TRBD1. V gave up 5 bases and J gave up 4 bases; unmatched junction bases: 13. This CDR3 region has 17 residues. The V gene's germline CDR1 is MNHEY and CDR2 SMNVEV (reference sequence).

This clone was counted only a few times. The chain carries TRBV6-1 and TRBJ1-2, with no clear D. The CDR3 totals 14 residues. Trimming left V 2 bases short and J 4 bases short, with 11 bases between. Germline CDR1 reads MNHNS; CDR2 reads SASEGT. The CDR3 spells CASSEFGVFYGYTF. The CDR3 DNA is TGTGCCAGCAGTGAATTTGGGGTCTTCTATGGCTACACCTTC.

This chain links TRBV6-2 or TRBV6-3 with TRBJ1-1; 7 bases are shared with TRBD1. CDR1 is MNHEY and CDR2 is SVGEGT in the germline V gene. The CDR3 covers 14 residues. V was pared by 4 bases and J by 5 bases, with 7 bases of the junction left unmatched. DNA of the CDR3: TGTGCCAGCAGTTTTACCAGGGGGTGGACTGAAGCTTTCTTT. It translates to CASSFTRGWTEAFF.

The chain's CDR3 is CASRLVVDASWDYGYTF. Written as DNA, the CDR3 is TGTGCAAGTCGCTTAGTGGTGGACGCCAGCTGGGACTATGGCTACACCTTC. This chain uses TRBV12-2 with TRBJ1-2. TRBV12-2 is a documented pseudogene. The CDR3 length is 17 residues.

This chain joins TRBV5-1 and TRBJ2-3; D is uncertain. V was shortened by 3 bases and J by 2 bases, with 10 bases between the two germline ends. The CDR3 runs 14 residues. Germline CDR1 and CDR2: SGHRS and YFSETQ. The CDR3 reads CASSSGRTTDTQYF. The DNA for the CDR3 is TGCGCCAGCAGCTCTGGACGGACCACAGATACGCAGTATTTT.

This chain uses TRBV4-1 with TRBJ2-7; 7 bases are shared with TRBD1. Germline CDR1 is MGHRA and CDR2 is YSYEKL. J lost 3 bases, V lost 5 bases, and 19 bases had no gene match. This CDR3 is built from 18 residues. The CDR3 region has the DNA TGCGCCAGCAGCTTACGCCCAACCGGGACAGAAGTGGGCTACGAGCAGTACTTC. This translates into CASSLRPTGTEVGYEQYF.